This T cell receptor beta chain was profiled in a study of cytomegalovirus exposure and HLA in healthy donors. The CDR3 is 13 amino acids. V dropped 7 bases and J dropped 4; count of bases not matched to a gene: 5. Germline-derived CDR1 and CDR2 are SNHLY and FYNNEI. PCR amplification relied on 60 Vbeta primers (plus 13 Jbeta primers). Method: immunoSEQ multiplex PCR; TCRdb's copy keeps in-frame clones and lacks some. The sample shows 200,000 or so clones, roughly 80% of them seen only once. The clonotype was recovered from a man aged 25 to 40 in good health and CMV-seronegative. The chain uses TRBV2 and TRBJ1-2; the match to TRBD1 covers 8 bases. The sequenced sample consisted of PBMCs. CDR3 loop: CASKQGGIYGYTF. The DNA of the CDR3 is TGTGCCAGCAAACAGGGGGGGATCTATGGCTACACCTTC.